This T cell receptor (beta chain) was sequenced during a study of blood T cell repertoires in COVID-19. About the study: The origin of the acute and convalescent COVID-19 samples was the United States, Italy and Spain. T cells, B-cell-depleted T cells, or PBMCs provided the cDNA or gDNA that served as material.

Germline CDR1 reads GTSNPN; CDR2 reads SVGIG (reference sequence). V gave up 1 base and J gave up 8 bases, with 9 bases separating them. CDR3 length equals 13 residues. Methods used by the authors: For nucleated cells, counts were estimated from reference gene primer amplification. Assay used: immunoSEQ multiplex PCR; TCRdb lists only in-frame clones, some missing. V, J and clone size were drawn from that table, and D and trimming were deduced from the DNA. The table records 70,000 to 75,000 clones, around nine tenths of them present only once. Sequenced material: peripheral blood. The chain links TRBV30 to TRBJ1-6; D gene ambiguous. The sequence derives from a woman aged 18-29 years with acute or convalescent COVID-19. CDR3 DNA: TGTGCCTGGAGTGCCCAGAGGGATTCACCCCTCCACTTT. Its protein is CAWSAQRDSPLHF.